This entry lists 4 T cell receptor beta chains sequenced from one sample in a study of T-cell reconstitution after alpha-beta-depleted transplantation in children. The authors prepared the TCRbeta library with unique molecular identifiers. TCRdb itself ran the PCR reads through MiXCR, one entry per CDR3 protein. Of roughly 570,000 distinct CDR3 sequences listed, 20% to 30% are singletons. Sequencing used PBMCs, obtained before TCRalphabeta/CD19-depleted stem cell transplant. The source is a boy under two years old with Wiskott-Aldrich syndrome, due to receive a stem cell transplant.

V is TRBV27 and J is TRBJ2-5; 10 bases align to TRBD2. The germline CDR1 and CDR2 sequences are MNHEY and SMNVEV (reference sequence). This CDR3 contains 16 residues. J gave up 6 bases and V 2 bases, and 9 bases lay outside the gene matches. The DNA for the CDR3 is TGTGCCAGCAGTTTAAAGGCTAGCGGGAGTCGAAAGACCCAGTACTTC. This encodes CASSLKASGSRKTQYF.

The CDR3 DNA reads TGTGCCAGCATAGCCCACAGGGGGGGCGAGGGCTATGGCTACACCTTC. Protein sequence: CASIAHRGGEGYGYTF. The V gene is TRBV28, the J gene TRBJ1-2; 8 nucleotides align to TRBD1. Per the germline V gene, CDR1 is MDHEN and CDR2 is SYDVKM. The CDR3 runs 16 residues. The ends lost 7 bases at V and 4 bases at J; junction bases unmatched: 14.

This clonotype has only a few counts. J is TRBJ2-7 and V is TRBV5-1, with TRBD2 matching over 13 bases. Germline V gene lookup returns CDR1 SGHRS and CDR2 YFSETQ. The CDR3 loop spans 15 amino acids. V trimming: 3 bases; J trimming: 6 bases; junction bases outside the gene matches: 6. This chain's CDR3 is CASSSSGLAGSEQYF. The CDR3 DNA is TGCGCCAGCAGCTCCTCGGGACTAGCGGGATCCGAGCAGTACTTC.

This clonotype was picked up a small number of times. CDR3 DNA sequence: TGTGCCAGCAGCTTAAGGTTCTCTGGGGCCAACGTCCTGACTTTC. Protein sequence: CASSLRFSGANVLTF. V is TRBV5-5 and J is TRBJ2-6; D gene ambiguous. CDR1 and CDR2 from the germline V gene are SGHKS and YYEKEE (reference sequence). This CDR3 has 15 residues. V dropped 2 bases and J dropped 0 bases, with 6 bases sitting between them.